Each of the 14 T cell receptor beta chains below was sequenced from the same sample in a study of tumor-infiltrating lymphocytes in primary liver carcinoma listed by TCRdb under 2017. Sequencing was performed on an Illumina HiSeq 2500. Using a constant-region primer and ProtoScript II reverse transcriptase, TCRbeta-specific cDNA was reverse-transcribed from about 540 ng total RNA. Construction of the TCRbeta libraries relied on three nested rounds of multiplex PCR, following a slightly modified ARM-PCR procedure. The first two PCR rounds used multiplex TRBV1-TRBV30 forward primers with a Cbeta reverse primer, each for approximately 10 cycles. In-frame beta chains were kept once TCRdb had trimmed the public reads at Q25 with fastp and called clones with MiXCR. CDR3 protein sequences are deduplicated, and each keeps its most common genes and DNA. The sample contains over 250,000 distinct CDR3 sequences, approximately 58% of them found a single time. The top ten hold over 15% of the sample.

Blood RNA was extracted from unsorted whole blood with TRIzol reagent; germline DNA came from the DNeasy Blood & Tissue kit. The specimen was peripheral blood. All receptors come from a woman aged 25 to 39 with primary liver carcinoma and hepatitis B virus infection.

A note on this clonotype: Compared with germline, one end of the junction differs, possibly owing to a read error. The chain has TRBV5-6 and TRBJ2-7; 9 nucleotides agree with TRBD1. The CDR3 extends over 14 amino acids. Germline-derived CDR1 and CDR2 are SGHDT and YYEEEE. In DNA form, the CDR3 reads TGTGTCAGCAGCTGGGGGACAGGGTCCCACGAGCAGTACTTC. Its translation: CVSSWGTGSHEQYF.

The chain recombines TRBV2 with TRBJ2-1; tentatively, D is TRBD2 (5 bases). CDR3 length: 15 residues. V was pared by 5 bases and J by 8 bases, with 19 bases between. Germline CDR1 and CDR2: SNHLY and FYNNEI. CDR3 nucleotides: TGTGCCAGCAGTCGGGGATTGGTGGTTCAGGATGAGCAGTTCTTC. It yields the protein CASSRGLVVQDEQFF.

V gene TRBV4-1 combines with J gene TRBJ2-7, with 9 bases matching TRBD1. V shed 2 bases, J shed 4 bases, and the junction held 6 bases outside the gene matches. The germline V gene encodes CDR1 MGHRA and CDR2 YSYEKL. This CDR3 is built from 15 residues. The CDR3 DNA sequence: TGCGCCAGCAGCCAACCTTCGGACAGGGGATACGAGCAGTACTTC. Its translation is CASSQPSDRGYEQYF.

About this clonotype: Being one base from a much bigger clone, this may be a read error. CDR3 loop: CASSLAPGGVWNEQLF. The CDR3, as DNA: TGTGCCAGCAGCTTAGCGCCGGGGGGCGTGTGGAATGAGCAGCTCTTC. The chain has TRBV11-2 and TRBJ2-1; the D gene is possibly TRBD2 (7 bases). Germline values: CDR1 SGHAT, CDR2 FQNNGV. The CDR3 consists of 16 residues.

CDR3 nucleotide sequence: TGTGCCAGCAGTCACCGACAGGGGTCCACGTCTGAGCAGTTCTTC. Protein sequence: CASSHRQGSTSEQFF. The rearrangement links TRBV12-3 or TRBV12-4 to TRBJ2-1; 8 bases are a match to TRBD1. Trimming removed 5 bases from V and 9 bases from J; junction bases left unmatched: 12. This CDR3 region has 15 residues.

In this sample, this clonotype turned up once. This may come from a read error, since a much larger clone is one base off. The J gene is TRBJ2-5, the V gene TRBV12-3 or TRBV12-4; D perhaps matches TRBD1 (5 bases). The CDR3 is 13 residues long. With 10 bases removed from V and 6 bases from J, the gap between germline ends came to 18 bases. The CDR3 sequence: CAIRQTVKQTQYF. CDR3 coding DNA: TGTGCCATCAGACAGACAGTCAAGCAGACCCAGTACTTC.

Ten or more counts support this clonotype. This rearrangement joins TRBV11-2 to TRBJ2-1; D is unresolved. The CDR3 runs to 11 residues. CDR1 and CDR2 (germline): SGHAT, FQNNGV. V was trimmed by 5 bases and J by 5 bases, leaving 4 bases between them. DNA for the CDR3: TGTGCCAGCAGCATGGACAATGAGCAGTTCTTC. Amino acids: CASSMDNEQFF. Full variable domain (outside the CDR3, taken from reference TRBV11-2 and TRBJ2-1): EAGVAQSPRYKIIEKRQSVAFWCNPISGHATLYWYQQILGQGPKLLIQFQNNGVVDDSQLPKDRFSAERLKGVDSTLKIQPAKLEDSAVYLCASSMDNEQFFGPGTRLTVL.

As for this clonotype: One base away lies a much larger clone, so this may be a sequencing read error. The rearrangement joins TRBV6-5 to TRBJ2-4, with 9 bases lining up with TRBD1. CDR1 and CDR2 from the germline V gene are MNHEY and SVGAGI. The CDR3 contains 12 residues. CDR3 nucleotide sequence: TGTGCCAGCAAGACAGGGGGAAACATTCACTACTTC. Protein: CASKTGGNIHYF.

In this sample, this clonotype turned up many times. The chain employs TRBV6-5 and TRBJ2-1, with no clear D. Trimming cost V 0 bases and J 5 bases, with 14 bases left between them. This CDR3 comprises 16 residues. The germline gives CDR1 MNHEY, CDR2 SVGAGI. The CDR3 here is CASSYSKAGLNNEQFF. CDR3 bases: TGTGCCAGCAGTTACTCGAAGGCCGGGCTTAACAATGAGCAGTTCTTC.

On this clonotype: This may be a read error: a much more frequent sequence differs by one nucleotide. The chain carries TRBV4-3 and TRBJ2-1; perhaps TRBD1 as D (5 bases). This CDR3 has 14 residues. The V gene lost 0 bases and the J gene lost 10 bases, with 13 bases spanning the gap. Germline V CDR1 and CDR2: LGHNA, YSLEER. CDR3 loop: CASSQDWGGKEQFF. The CDR3, as DNA: TGCGCCAGCAGCCAAGATTGGGGCGGCAAAGAGCAGTTCTTC.

This sequence joins TRBV19 and TRBJ2-7; D is unclear. Germline CDR1 and CDR2: LNHDA and SQIVND (reference sequence). Trimming took off 3 bases at V and 3 bases at J, with 9 bases between the two ends. The CDR3 consists of 13 residues. The CDR3 region is CASSMTSYYEQYF. The CDR3 DNA is TGTGCCAGTAGTATGACAAGCTACTACGAGCAGTACTTC.

This clonotype was found once. The V and J genes are TRBV7-8 and TRBJ1-1; D uncertain. CDR1 and CDR2 from the germline V gene are SGHVS and FQNEAQ. Trimming removed 1 base at V and 0 bases at J, with 12 bases between. The CDR3 is 16 residues long. The chain's CDR3 is CASSLGAGWMNTEAFF. The DNA of the CDR3 is TGTGCCAGCAGCTTAGGGGCGGGGTGGATGAACACTGAAGCTTTCTTT.

Concerning this clonotype: The conserved closing phenylalanine or tryptophan is absent in this CDR3, likely reflecting a read error. This sequence joins TRBV4-2 and TRBJ2-1, with 8 bases matching TRBD2. The CDR3 length is 16 residues. Germline V gene sequence: CDR1 LGHNA, CDR2 YNFKEQ. In DNA, the CDR3 is TGTGCCAGCTCGTCCGGGGGGGACCGTTCCTACAATAAGCAGTTCTTG. Amino acid sequence: CASSSGGDRSYNKQFL.

Turning to this clonotype: The CDR3 does not close with the conserved phenylalanine or tryptophan, likely indicating a read error. The rearrangement uses TRBV28 and TRBJ2-7; 7 nucleotides align to TRBD1. V dropped 1 base and J dropped 3; count of bases not matched to a gene: 9. Germline V CDR1 and CDR2: MDHEN, SYDVKM. This CDR3 has 16 residues. CDR3 nucleotides: TGTGCCAGCAGTTTATATATGACAGGGATCGACTACGAGCAGTACCTC. Its translation: CASSLYMTGIDYEQYL.